A selection of T cell receptor beta chains follows, all from one sample in a study of a mutant IDH1 vaccine in newly diagnosed glioma. TCRdb's table, derived via immunoSEQ multiplex PCR, lists solely in-frame clones and lacks some. This table holds roughly 120,000 clones, about 82% found once. No antigens are known for them. The starting material was PBMCs, obtained from a glioma patient whose treatment included an IDH1 peptide vaccine. Receptor source: a man between 35 and 55 years old with glioma. Each CDR3 is given with its conserved first and last residue. A D gene is named only where the DNA matches it firmly.

CASSQSKTGELFF,TRBJ2-2,TRBV27,.
CALLSGAYEEQYF,TRBJ2-7,TRBV6-1,.
CASTSGQAYEQFF,TRBJ2-1,TRBV28,TRBD1
CASSIERGLYGYTF,TRBJ1-2,TRBV19,.
CASSEAPGQGYGYTF,TRBJ1-2,TRBV6-1,TRBD1
CASSQVGTSEAFF,TRBJ1-1,TRBV4-1,.
CATSRSSGGETQYF,TRBJ2-5,TRBV15,TRBD2
CASSLGNTGELFF,TRBJ2-2,TRBV7-7,.
CASSGIAGTDTQYF,TRBJ2-3,TRBV9,TRBD2
CASSLTDSYEQYF,TRBJ2-7,TRBV7-9,.
CASSFPQQGIRGYTF,TRBJ1-2,TRBV28,TRBD1
CASSQGQGGYYEQYF,TRBJ2-7,TRBV11-2,TRBD1
CASSSWGEGKETQYF,TRBJ2-5,TRBV5-4,TRBD2
CASSLSLGYEQYF,.,TRBV7-2,.
CASSLGSSGDIQYF,TRBJ2-4,TRBV11-1,.
CASSPRQGRSYEQYF,TRBJ2-7,TRBV5-1,.
CASSPSALDTQYF,TRBJ2-3,TRBV19,.
CASSDFYEQYF,TRBJ2-7,TRBV6-1,.
CAISEIGAGRETQYF,TRBJ2-5,TRBV10-3,TRBD2
CASSLGYYEQYF,TRBJ2-7,TRBV7-3,.
CASSLAGGYEQCF,TRBJ2-7,TRBV5-1,.
CASSPGDRPNYGYTF,TRBJ1-2,TRBV18,.
CASSYGIDNEQYF,TRBJ2-7,TRBV5-1,.
CASSLEWGGNIQYF,TRBJ2-4,TRBV7-2,TRBD2
CASSTQGPHEQYF,TRBJ2-7,TRBV6-5,TRBD1
CASSPGRLAYEQYF,TRBJ2-7,TRBV6-5,.
CASSLRTGTGDNYGYTF,TRBJ1-2,TRBV5-1,TRBD1
CASSEVASNTGELFF,TRBJ2-2,TRBV2,.
CASSGVRTNYGYTF,TRBJ1-2,TRBV6-1,.
CATSRVRRYEQYF,TRBJ2-7,TRBV15,.
CASSGPGRYGNTIYF,TRBJ1-3,TRBV5-1,.
CASSGLVRGLGEQYF,TRBJ2-7,TRBV6-1,.
CASSLPNEKLFF,TRBJ1-4,TRBV28,.
CASSQAGGGYEKLFF,TRBJ1-4,TRBV4-3,TRBD1
CASLGQGLNTEAFF,TRBJ1-1,TRBV28,TRBD1
CASRTFSGRANEQFF,TRBJ2-1,TRBV4-2,TRBD2
CAISERNIQYF,TRBJ2-4,TRBV10-3,.
CSVDREGGSEAYTF,TRBJ1-2,TRBV29-1,.
CASSTNAWRGGLMYNEQFF,TRBJ2-1,TRBV2,TRBD2
CAWKRQAHPYEQYF,TRBJ2-7,TRBV30,.
CASSYGTSGRNEQFF,TRBJ2-1,TRBV7-2,TRBD2
CASSLRDTGTQYF,TRBJ2-5,TRBV5-4,.
CASSLGTGGGNEQFF,TRBJ2-1,TRBV5-5,.
CASSILGYEQYF,TRBJ2-7,TRBV19,.
CASKASGSQETQYF,TRBJ2-5,TRBV19,TRBD2
CSVSSGRAVGEQYF,TRBJ2-7,TRBV29-1,TRBD2
CASSIGNPKNIQYF,TRBJ2-4,TRBV19,.
CASSLAAGAKNTEAFF,TRBJ1-1,TRBV5-6,.
CASSPTETGEQYF,TRBJ2-7,TRBV18,.
CASSFTGDYEQYF,TRBJ2-7,TRBV19,.
CASSLREKLFF,TRBJ1-4,TRBV7-2,.
CANPPHRSTPYEQYF,TRBJ2-7,TRBV27,.
CAWSVVPSSQYF,TRBJ2-5,TRBV30,.